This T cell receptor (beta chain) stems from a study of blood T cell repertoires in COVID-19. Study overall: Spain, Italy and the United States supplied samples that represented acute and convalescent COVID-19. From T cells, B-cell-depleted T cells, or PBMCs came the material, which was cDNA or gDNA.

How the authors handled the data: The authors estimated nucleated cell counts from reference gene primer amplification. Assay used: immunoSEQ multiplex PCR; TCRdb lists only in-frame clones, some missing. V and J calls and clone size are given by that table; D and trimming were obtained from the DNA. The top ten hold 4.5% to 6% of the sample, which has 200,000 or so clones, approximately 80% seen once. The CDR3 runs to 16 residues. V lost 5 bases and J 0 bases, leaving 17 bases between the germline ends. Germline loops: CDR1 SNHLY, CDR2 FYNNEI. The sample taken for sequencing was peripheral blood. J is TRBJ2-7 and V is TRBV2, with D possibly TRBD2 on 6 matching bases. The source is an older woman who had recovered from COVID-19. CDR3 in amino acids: CASSLEGTGVSYEQYF. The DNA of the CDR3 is TGTGCCAGCAGTCTTGAAGGGACGGGAGTCTCCTACGAGCAGTACTTC.